The TCR beta chain described here comes from a study of blood T cell repertoires in COVID-19. For the study at large: PBMCs, B-cell-depleted T cells, or T cells provided the cDNA or gDNA that made up the material.

Per the study methods: Using reference gene primer amplification, nucleated cell counts were estimated. The method was immunoSEQ multiplex PCR; TCRdb's version includes in-frame clones alone and lacks a portion of them. V, J and clone size are taken as reported in that table, and D and trimming were inferred from the DNA itself. The data show fewer than 90,000 clones, with roughly 90% seen just once and roughly 15% held by the top ten. V was pared by 3 bases and J by 2 bases, with 10 bases between. Germline V gene data show CDR1 as GTSNPN and CDR2 as SVGIG (reference sequence). This CDR3 is 13 amino acids long.

The genes are TRBV30 and TRBJ1-2, with D maybe TRBD1 (5 bases). The sample was peripheral blood. This clonotype originated in a male donor with acute or convalescent COVID-19. This CDR3 reads CAWSSGGNYGYTF. CDR3 DNA sequence: TGTGCCTGGAGCTCCGGGGGGAACTATGGCTACACCTTC.